This T cell receptor (beta chain) was documented in a study of control samples from healthy donors and cancer patients. The CDR3 runs to 13 residues. Germline lookup yields CDR1 MDHEN and CDR2 SYDVKM. V shed 10 bases and J shed 9 bases, with 16 bases lying between them. Generated by immunoSEQ multiplex PCR, the TCRdb table keeps only in-frame clones and is missing some. The sample has about 82,000 clones; roughly 94% are singletons. The origin of this receptor is a woman between 18 and 29 years old in good health. Source material: blood. The chain is built from TRBV28 and TRBJ1-6, with D possibly being TRBD1 (6 bases). Here the CDR3 reads CAITDSYTSPLHF. DNA for the CDR3: TGTGCCATAACGGACAGCTACACTTCACCCCTCCACTTT.